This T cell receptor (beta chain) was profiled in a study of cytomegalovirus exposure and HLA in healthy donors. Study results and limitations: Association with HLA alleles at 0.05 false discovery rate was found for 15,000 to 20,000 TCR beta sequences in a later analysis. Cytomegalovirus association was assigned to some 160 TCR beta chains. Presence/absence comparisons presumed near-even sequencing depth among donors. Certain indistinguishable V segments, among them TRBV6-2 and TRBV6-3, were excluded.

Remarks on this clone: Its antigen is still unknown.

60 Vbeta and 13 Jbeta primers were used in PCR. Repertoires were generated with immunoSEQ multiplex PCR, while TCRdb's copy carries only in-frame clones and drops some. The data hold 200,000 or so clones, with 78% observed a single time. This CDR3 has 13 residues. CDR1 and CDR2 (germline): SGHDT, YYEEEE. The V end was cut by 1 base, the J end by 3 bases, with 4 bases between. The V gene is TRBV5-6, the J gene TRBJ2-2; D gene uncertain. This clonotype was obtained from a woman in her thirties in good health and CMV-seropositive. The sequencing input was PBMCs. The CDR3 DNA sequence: TGTGCCAGCAGCTTGTCGTACACCGGGGAGCTGTTTTTT. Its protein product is CASSLSYTGELFF.